The rows below give T cell receptor beta chains drawn from one sample of a study of T cell responses to AZD1222 COVID-19 vaccine. Sequencing was performed with immunoSEQ multiplex PCR; in TCRdb, only in-frame clones are kept and a portion is missing. The sample lists 150,000 or so clones; around 90% were seen once. The specimen comprised peripheral blood, sampled on day 0 of AZD1222 vaccination. The source of these receptors is an adult in good health. Each CDR3 is given with its conserved first and last residue. Fields, in order: V gene, J gene, clone size, D gene, CDR3 DNA, CDR3 protein. The D gene is left open where the match is weak. Some rows have no size entry. The others give once, few or many, or a class for an expanded clone.

>TRBV25-1|TRBJ2-2|-|-
TGTGCCAGCAGTGAATGGGGCAGAAGGGGCGGGGAGCTGTTTTTT
CASSEWGRRGGELFF
>TRBV28|TRBJ2-7|-|TRBD1
TGTGCCAGCAGTCCCCGGGACAGAATTTACGAGCAGTACTTC
CASSPRDRIYEQYF
>TRBV9|TRBJ2-1|-|-
TGTGCCAGCAGCGCCGCCGGGAGTACATTCAATGAGCAGTTCTTC
CASSAAGSTFNEQFF
>TRBV11-2|TRBJ2-7|-|-
TGTGCCAGCAGCTTAGGGGACAAGCAGTACTTC
CASSLGDKQYF
>TRBV6-1|TRBJ1-1|-|-
TGTGCCAGCAGTGAAGCCCTACAGGGTGAGGTAGCTTTCTTT
CASSEALQGEVAFF
>TRBV2|TRBJ1-5|-|-
TGTGCCAGCAGCGAGGAAGGCATGCTGAGCAATCAGCCCCAGCATTTT
CASSEEGMLSNQPQHF
>TRBV5-5|TRBJ1-5|-|-
TGTGCCAGCAGCCTACGGGGGGTCGGCTCTAGCAATCAGCCCCAGCATTTT
CASSLRGVGSSNQPQHF
>TRBV6-5|TRBJ2-7|-|TRBD2
TGTGCCAGCAGGGGGACTAGCGGAGGTTACGAGCAGTACTTC
CASRGTSGGYEQYF
>TRBV24-1|TRBJ2-1|-|-
TGTGCCACCAGGCAGGACAATGAGCAGTTCTTC
CATRQDNEQFF
>TRBV6-2/TRBV6-3|TRBJ2-5|-|TRBD1
TGTGCCAGCAGTTACTTGGACAGGATGGAGACCCAGTACTTC
CASSYLDRMETQYF
>TRBV28|TRBJ1-2|-|TRBD1
TGTGCCAGCAGTTTGGGCCTTTGGCAGGGGGGTGGCTACACCTTC
CASSLGLWQGGGYTF
>TRBV10-3|TRBJ1-5|-|-
TGTGCCATCAGTGAGGTCGGGAGCAATCAGCCCCAGCATTTT
CAISEVGSNQPQHF
>TRBV6-2/TRBV6-3|TRBJ2-1|many|TRBD2
TGTGCCAGCAGGTACCTAGCGGAGGGCTCCTACAATGAGCAGTTCTTC
CASRYLAEGSYNEQFF
>TRBV7-8|TRBJ2-7|-|TRBD2
TGTGCCAGCAGCTTAGCCCTAGCGGGGACCTACGAGCAGTACTTC
CASSLALAGTYEQYF
>TRBV18|TRBJ1-1|-|-
TGTGCCAGCTCACCAGGGGTTGACACTGAAGCTTTCTTT
CASSPGVDTEAFF